Following are 31 T cell receptor beta chains from one sample sequenced in a study of cytomegalovirus exposure and HLA in healthy donors. PCR primers comprised 60 Vbeta and 13 Jbeta primers. Profiled with immunoSEQ multiplex PCR; TCRdb holds only in-frame clones, not every one. The top ten hold about 9.5% of the sample, which has roughly 160,000 clones, approximately 80% seen once. Sequencing was performed on PBMCs. These receptors all stem from a man aged 18 to 35 in good health and CMV-seropositive.

As regards this clone: An end of the junction does not agree with germline; a read error may underlie this. The V and J genes are TRBV7-2 and TRBJ1-5; no clear D. Germline V gene data show CDR1 as SGHTA and CDR2 as FQGNSA. The CDR3 has 14 amino acids. In DNA, the CDR3 is TGTGCCAGCAGCTCTTTTGGTAGCAATCAACCCCAGCATTTT. Protein product: CASSSFGSNQPQHF.

The chain uses TRBV5-1 and TRBJ2-2, with 7 bases that match TRBD1. The CDR3 spans 18 residues. J was trimmed by 6 bases and V by 0 bases; bases with no gene match: 14. Germline CDR1 and CDR2: SGHRS and YFSETQ. The CDR3 reads CASSLGSPGQFVAGELFF. CDR3 DNA sequence: TGCGCCAGCAGCTTGGGTTCGCCGGGACAGTTCGTAGCCGGGGAGCTGTTTTTT.

The chain employs TRBV5-4 and TRBJ2-3; TRBD2 matches at 9 bases. Trimming removed 0 bases from V and 3 bases from J; junction bases left unmatched: 8. Per germline, CDR1 SGHNT and CDR2 YYREEE (reference sequence). The CDR3 loop spans 17 amino acids. The CDR3, as DNA: TGTGCCAGCAGCTTGGAGGTTAGCGGGAGTGGTACAGATACGCAGTATTTT. This codes for CASSLEVSGSGTDTQYF.

The chain carries TRBV18 and TRBJ2-1, with D uncertain. Trimming cost V 6 bases and J 0 bases, with 12 bases left between them. Looked up from germline, CDR1 is KGHSH and CDR2 is LQKENI. There are 15 residues in the CDR3. CDR3 protein: CASSEIGGSYNEQFF. Here the CDR3 DNA reads TGTGCCAGCTCGGAAATTGGCGGCTCCTACAATGAGCAGTTCTTC. The complete variable domain, with remaining parts taken from reference TRBV18 and TRBJ2-1, reads NAGVMQNPRHLVRRRGQEARLRCSPMKGHSHVYWYRQLPEEGLKFMVYLQKENIIDESGMPKERFSAEFPKEGPSILRIQQVVRGDSAAYFCASSEIGGSYNEQFFGPGTRLTVL.

This sequence joins TRBV4-1 and TRBJ1-1, with TRBD1 matching over 12 bases. The CDR3 covers 14 residues. Per the germline V gene, CDR1 is MGHRA and CDR2 is YSYEKL. The J segment lost 5 bases and the V segment lost 3 bases, leaving 1 base of the junction unmatched. CDR3 in amino acids: CASSQGQGATEAFF. DNA for the CDR3: TGCGCCAGCAGCCAGGGACAGGGGGCGACTGAAGCTTTCTTT.

The V call is TRBV4-1, the J call TRBJ2-1, with 11 bases that match TRBD1. The CDR3 spans 16 residues. Germline V gene lookup returns CDR1 MGHRA and CDR2 YSYEKL. Unmatched junction bases numbered 7, after V lost 1 base and J lost 8 bases. The CDR3 here is CASSQVGTGGRDEQFF. The DNA of the CDR3 is TGCGCCAGCAGCCAAGTGGGGACAGGGGGTAGAGATGAGCAGTTCTTC.

The rearrangement joins TRBV18 to TRBJ2-1; 8 nucleotides agree with TRBD2. V dropped 3 bases and J dropped 10; count of bases not matched to a gene: 5. The CDR3 contains 13 residues. The V gene's germline CDR1 is KGHSH and CDR2 LQKENI. The DNA for the CDR3 is TGTGCCAGCTCACCGACTAGCGTGGGGGAGCAGTTCTTC. Translated: CASSPTSVGEQFF. The variable domain in full, with the rest retrieved from reference TRBV18 and TRBJ2-1, is NAGVMQNPRHLVRRRGQEARLRCSPMKGHSHVYWYRQLPEEGLKFMVYLQKENIIDESGMPKERFSAEFPKEGPSILRIQQVVRGDSAAYFCASSPTSVGEQFFGPGTRLTVL.

This clone showed up just a few times. J is TRBJ1-1 and V is TRBV27, with 7 nucleotides matching TRBD1. CDR3 size: 15 residues. Per the germline V gene, CDR1 is MNHEY and CDR2 is SMNVEV (reference sequence). Trimming took 3 bases from V and 1 from J; bases not matched to a gene: 5. DNA for the CDR3: TGTGCCAGCAGTTTGAAGGGACAGAGGAACACTGAAGCTTTCTTT. Protein sequence: CASSLKGQRNTEAFF.

This chain joins TRBV9 and TRBJ2-1, with D tentatively TRBD2 (7 bases). The CDR3 has 17 amino acids. V lost 4 bases and J 6 bases, leaving 23 bases between the germline ends. Germline values: CDR1 SGDLS, CDR2 YYNGEE. CDR3 coding DNA: TGTGCCAGCAGCTGGGGATTCACGGGGGGCTTCGGCAATGAGCAGTTCTTC. Amino acids: CASSWGFTGGFGNEQFF.

The V gene is TRBV13, the J gene TRBJ1-3, with D unclear. Germline V gene data show CDR1 as PRHDT and CDR2 as FYEKMQ (reference sequence). The V gene lost 0 bases and the J gene lost 0 bases, with 9 bases spanning the gap. The CDR3 is 16 amino acids. Written as DNA, the CDR3 is TGTGCCAGCAGCTTAGGGACCGGGAGCTCTGGAAACACCATATATTTT. It specifies CASSLGTGSSGNTIYF.

The table lists this clone with a count of one. The gene calls are TRBV10-3 and TRBJ1-2; D might be TRBD1 (5 bases). V was trimmed by 0 bases and J by 1 base, leaving 15 bases between them. CDR3 length: 17 residues. In germline, CDR1 is ENHRY, CDR2 SYGVKD. The CDR3 DNA reads as TGTGCCATCAGTGAGTCGATCCGGGCAGGGATTAACTATGGCTACACCTTC. This encodes CAISESIRAGINYGYTF.

V gene TRBV6-1 combines with J gene TRBJ2-1; tentatively, D is TRBD2 (5 bases). This CDR3 has 14 residues. Looked up from germline, CDR1 is MNHNS and CDR2 is SASEGT. The V gene lost 2 bases and the J gene lost 6 bases, with 11 bases spanning the gap. CDR3 bases: TGTGCCAGCAGTGAAAGGCGGGCTCGCAATGAGCAGTTCTTC. It encodes CASSERRARNEQFF.

This clone was seen a few times. This chain joins TRBV2 and TRBJ1-1; D perhaps matches TRBD1 (6 bases). The ends were cut back, 3 bases at V and 3 bases at J, with 17 bases in the middle. The CDR3 has 16 residues. Germline CDR1 and CDR2: SNHLY and FYNNEI. The CDR3 spells CASSEGLRGMHTEAFF. CDR3 sequence (DNA): TGTGCCAGCAGTGAGGGTTTGAGGGGGATGCACACTGAAGCTTTCTTT.

V is TRBV6-5 and J is TRBJ2-1; no definite D call. Germline V CDR1 and CDR2: MNHEY, SVGAGI. The CDR3 has 14 amino acids. The V end was cut by 0 bases, the J end by 7 bases, with 10 bases between. The CDR3: CASSYSGSYNEQFF. The CDR3 bases are TGTGCCAGCAGTTACTCCGGTTCGTATAATGAGCAGTTCTTC.

CDR3 sequence: CASSQVAAAFPSTDTQYF. In DNA, the CDR3 is TGTGCCAGCAGCCAAGTGGCAGCGGCCTTCCCGAGCACAGATACGCAGTATTTT. V is TRBV14 and J is TRBJ2-3; possibly TRBD2 for D (5 bases). The germline gives CDR1 SGHDN, CDR2 FVKESK. This CDR3 is built from 18 residues. Trimming took 1 base from V and 0 from J, leaving 17 bases between them.

This clone occurred a few times. V is TRBV18 and J is TRBJ2-1; TRBD2 agrees at 14 bases. The V segment lost 3 bases and the J segment 0 bases; nucleotides outside the gene matches: 10. CDR3 length equals 20 residues. CDR1 and CDR2 (germline): KGHSH, LQKENI. The CDR3 region has the DNA TGTGCCAGCTCACCTGCTGTGGGACTAGCGGGAGTGGGCTCCTACAATGAGCAGTTCTTC. Protein product: CASSPAVGLAGVGSYNEQFF.

The chain links TRBV7-2 to TRBJ2-7; D not certain. This CDR3 is built from 15 residues. Trimming cost V 8 bases and J 1 base, with 18 bases left between them. The germline V gene encodes CDR1 SGHTA and CDR2 FQGNSA. CDR3 in amino acids: CASSTYFGRSYEQYF. The CDR3 coding sequence is TGTGCCAGCTCTACCTACTTTGGCAGGTCCTACGAGCAGTACTTC.

The chain employs TRBV18 and TRBJ2-5; D is perhaps TRBD1 (5 bases). Trimming pared 0 bases from V and 7 bases from J, leaving 15 bases between. Per the germline V gene, CDR1 is KGHSH and CDR2 is LQKENI. This CDR3 has 15 amino acids. The CDR3 nucleotides are TGTGCCAGCTCACCACCCTCCGTGGTAAGGGGGACCCAGTACTTC. As protein: CASSPPSVVRGTQYF.

On this clone itself: The junction departs from germline at one end; a sequencing error may be responsible. The rearrangement links TRBV5-6 to TRBJ2-4; 12 positions match TRBD2. This CDR3 has 18 residues. CDR1 and CDR2 from the germline V gene are SGHDT and YYEEEE. The CDR3 DNA reads TGTGCCAGCAGCCTGGGACTAGCGGGTACCCCAGCCAAAAACAGTCAGTACTTC. This gives the protein CASSLGLAGTPAKNSQYF.

This clone was recorded once. The J gene is TRBJ1-5, the V gene TRBV6-6, with D possibly matching TRBD1 (5 bases). Germline CDR1 reads MNHNY; CDR2 reads SVGAGI (reference sequence). Trimming took 3 bases from V and 5 from J, leaving 14 bases between them. The CDR3 loop spans 15 amino acids. The CDR3 protein is CASSYRATADQPQHF. The CDR3 coding sequence is TGTGCCAGCAGTTATAGGGCGACAGCCGATCAGCCCCAGCATTTT.

The chain couples TRBV18 to TRBJ1-3; the D gene is possibly TRBD1 (5 bases). Trimming stripped 0 bases from V and 3 bases from J, with 12 bases between. Looked up from germline, CDR1 is KGHSH and CDR2 is LQKENI. The CDR3 contains 16 residues. CDR3 protein: CASSPPRGTSGNTIYF. In nucleotides, the CDR3 is TGTGCCAGCTCACCACCTCGGGGGACTAGTGGAAACACCATATATTTT.

This chain joins TRBV5-1 and TRBJ2-5, with no clear D. Germline V CDR1 and CDR2: SGHRS, YFSETQ. The CDR3 is made up of 14 amino acids. The V gene lost 6 bases and the J gene lost 1 base, with 13 bases spanning the gap. Here the CDR3 reads CASKVAVSQETQYF. CDR3 nucleotide sequence: TGCGCCAGCAAAGTTGCCGTCAGCCAAGAGACCCAGTACTTC.

In the case of this clone: At one end, the junction sequence differs from germline, possibly due to a read error. The chain combines TRBV19 with TRBJ1-1; TRBD1 aligns across 7 bases. This CDR3 has 16 residues. Per the germline V gene, CDR1 is LNHDA and CDR2 is SQIVND (reference sequence). The CDR3 is CTSHLTGAGENTEAFF. DNA of the CDR3: TGTACCAGTCACCTAACAGGGGCAGGAGAGAACACTGAAGCTTTCTTT.

This CDR3 is CASSSGSRGTEAFF. The CDR3 DNA reads TGTGCCAGCAGCTCCGGGTCTCGGGGGACTGAAGCTTTCTTT. V gene TRBV13 combines with J gene TRBJ1-1; D may be TRBD1 (5 bases). This CDR3 is 14 amino acids long. Germline CDR1 PRHDT, CDR2 FYEKMQ (reference sequence). V shed 4 bases and J shed 5 bases, with 14 bases lying between them.

This chain joins TRBV7-9 and TRBJ2-3; possible D gene TRBD1, 6 bases. Between the trimmed V and J ends, which lost 5 bases and 2 bases, there was a span of 14 bases. The CDR3 has 15 residues. Per the germline V gene, CDR1 is SEHNR and CDR2 is FQNEAQ (reference sequence). The CDR3 sequence: CASSVTGGVTDTQYF. As DNA, the CDR3 is TGTGCCAGCAGCGTGACAGGTGGGGTCACAGATACGCAGTATTTT.

The chain combines TRBV6-5 with TRBJ2-1; 11 bases align to TRBD2. The V and J ends lost 4 bases and 6 bases, in that order; junction bases with no gene match: 5. The CDR3 contains 15 residues. Germline V gene data show CDR1 as MNHEY and CDR2 as SVGAGI. The CDR3 nucleotides read TGTGCCAGCAGTTTACTAGCGGGAGAGGGCAATGAGCAGTTCTTC. Translation: CASSLLAGEGNEQFF.

The V gene is TRBV29-1, the J gene TRBJ1-1; no firm D call. Germline V gives CDR1 SQVTM, CDR2 ANQGSEA. The CDR3 length is 11 residues. Trimming removed 7 bases from V and 1 base from J, with 7 bases in between. CDR3 nucleotide sequence: TGCAGCGGTGTCAGGAACACTGAAGCTTTCTTT. This encodes CSGVRNTEAFF.

The rearrangement joins TRBV15 to TRBJ2-4, with D unclear. CDR3 length: 15 amino acids. From germline, CDR1 is LNHNV and CDR2 YYDKDF (reference sequence). Between the trimmed V and J ends, which lost 5 bases and 1 base, there was a span of 12 bases. The CDR3 loop is CATSGPGIAKNIQYF. The CDR3 nucleotides read TGTGCCACCAGCGGCCCGGGTATCGCCAAAAACATTCAGTACTTC.

V gene TRBV2 combines with J gene TRBJ1-1, with a possible D match to TRBD1 (6 bases). The CDR3 loop spans 15 amino acids. Germline V gene sequence: CDR1 SNHLY, CDR2 FYNNEI. Trimming shortened V by 7 bases and J by 4 bases, and 19 bases separated the two germline ends. CDR3 DNA sequence: TGTGCCAGCACCCCTCCTCGGGGGGGGGCCACTGAAGCTTTCTTT. This codes for CASTPPRGGATEAFF.

This chain joins TRBV4-1 and TRBJ1-5, with no clear D. V gave up 4 bases and J gave up 0 bases, with 7 bases separating them. CDR3 size: 14 residues. Germline V lookup: CDR1 MGHRA, CDR2 YSYEKL. The CDR3 DNA reads as TGCGCCAGCAGCCTAGAATATAGCAATCAGCCCCAGCATTTT. Translated: CASSLEYSNQPQHF.

The chain's CDR3 is CAWMRGRSGNTIYF. The CDR3 DNA reads TGTGCCTGGATGCGGGGACGCTCTGGAAACACCATATATTTT. This sequence joins TRBV30 and TRBJ1-3, with D possibly matching TRBD1 (5 bases). V lost 4 bases, J lost 0 bases, and 10 bases lay in between. Germline-derived CDR1 and CDR2 are GTSNPN and SVGIG (reference sequence). This CDR3 has 14 residues.